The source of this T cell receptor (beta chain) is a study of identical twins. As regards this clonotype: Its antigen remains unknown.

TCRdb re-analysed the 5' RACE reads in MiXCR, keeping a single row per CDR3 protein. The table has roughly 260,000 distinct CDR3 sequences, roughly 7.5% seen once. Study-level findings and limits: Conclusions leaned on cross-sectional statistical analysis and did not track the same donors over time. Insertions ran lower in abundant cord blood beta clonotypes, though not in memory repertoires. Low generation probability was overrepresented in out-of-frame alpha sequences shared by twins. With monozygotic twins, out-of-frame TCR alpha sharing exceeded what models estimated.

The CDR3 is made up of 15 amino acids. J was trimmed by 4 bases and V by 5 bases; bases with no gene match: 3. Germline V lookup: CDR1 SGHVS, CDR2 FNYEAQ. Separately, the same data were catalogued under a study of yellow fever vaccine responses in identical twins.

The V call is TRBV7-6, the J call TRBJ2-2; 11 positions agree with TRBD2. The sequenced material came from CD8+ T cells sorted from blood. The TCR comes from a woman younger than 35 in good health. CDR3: CASSPGTSGTGELFF. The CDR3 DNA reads TGTGCCAGCAGCCCTGGGACTAGCGGCACCGGGGAGCTGTTTTTT. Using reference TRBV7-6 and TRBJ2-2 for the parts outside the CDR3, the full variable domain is GAGVSQSPRYKVTKRGQDVALRCDPISGHVSLYWYRQALGQGPEFLTYFNYEAQQDKSGLPNDRFSAERPEGSISTLTIQRTEQRDSAMYRCASSPGTSGTGELFFGEGSRLTVL.